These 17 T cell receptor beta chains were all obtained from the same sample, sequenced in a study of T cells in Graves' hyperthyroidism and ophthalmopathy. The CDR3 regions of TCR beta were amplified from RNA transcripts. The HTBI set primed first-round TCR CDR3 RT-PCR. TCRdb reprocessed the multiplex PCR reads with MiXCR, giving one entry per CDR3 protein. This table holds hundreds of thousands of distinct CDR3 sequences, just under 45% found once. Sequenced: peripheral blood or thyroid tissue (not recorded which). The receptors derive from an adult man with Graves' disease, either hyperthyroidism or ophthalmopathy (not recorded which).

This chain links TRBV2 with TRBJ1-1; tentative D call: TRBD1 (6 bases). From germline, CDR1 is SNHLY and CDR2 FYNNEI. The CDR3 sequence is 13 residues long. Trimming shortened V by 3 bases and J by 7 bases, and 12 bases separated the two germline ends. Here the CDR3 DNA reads TGTGCCAGCAGTGAGCCGGGACAAGGTGAAGCTTTCTTT. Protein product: CASSEPGQGEAFF.

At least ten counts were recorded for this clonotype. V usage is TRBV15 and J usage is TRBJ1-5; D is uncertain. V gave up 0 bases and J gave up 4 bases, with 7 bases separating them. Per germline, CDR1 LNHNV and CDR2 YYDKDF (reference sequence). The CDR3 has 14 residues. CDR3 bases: TGTGCCACCAGCAGAGAGGATGGAAATCAGCCCCAGCATTTT. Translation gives CATSREDGNQPQHF.

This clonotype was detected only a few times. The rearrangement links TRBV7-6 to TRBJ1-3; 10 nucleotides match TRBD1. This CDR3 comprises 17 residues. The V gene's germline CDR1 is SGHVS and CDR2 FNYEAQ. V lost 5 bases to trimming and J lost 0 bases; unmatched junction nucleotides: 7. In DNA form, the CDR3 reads TGTGCCAGCAGCCCTTGGACAGGGGGGTCCTCTGGAAACACCATATATTTT. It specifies CASSPWTGGSSGNTIYF.

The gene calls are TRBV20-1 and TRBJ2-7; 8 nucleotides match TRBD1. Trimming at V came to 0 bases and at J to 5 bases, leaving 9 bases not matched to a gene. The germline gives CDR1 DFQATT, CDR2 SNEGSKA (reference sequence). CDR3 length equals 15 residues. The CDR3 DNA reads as TGCAGTGCTAGAGATGGACAGGGTTTTATCGACGAGCAGTACTTC. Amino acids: CSARDGQGFIDEQYF.

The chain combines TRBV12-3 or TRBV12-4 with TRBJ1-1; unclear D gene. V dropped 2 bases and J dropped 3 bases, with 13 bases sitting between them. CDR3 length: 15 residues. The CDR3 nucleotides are TGTGCCAGCAGTTTAACTTGGGAGTTTGACACTGAAGCTTTCTTT. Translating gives CASSLTWEFDTEAFF.

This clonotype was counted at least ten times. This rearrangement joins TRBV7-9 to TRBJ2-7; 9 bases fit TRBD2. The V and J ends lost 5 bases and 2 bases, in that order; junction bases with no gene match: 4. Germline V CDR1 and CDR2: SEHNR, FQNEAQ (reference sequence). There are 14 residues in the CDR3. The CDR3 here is CASSHSGSAYEQYF. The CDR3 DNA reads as TGTGCCAGCAGCCATAGCGGGAGCGCCTACGAGCAGTACTTC.

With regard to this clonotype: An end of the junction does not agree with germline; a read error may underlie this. CDR3 sequence reads: CASSFLGQGPPTMNTEAFF. CDR3 sequence (DNA): TGCGCCAGCAGCTTCTTAGGACAGGGCCCCCCTACGATGAACACTGAAGCTTTCTTT. This rearrangement joins TRBV9 to TRBJ1-1; 8 bases match TRBD1. This CDR3 comprises 19 residues. CDR1 SGDLS and CDR2 YYNGEE come from the germline V gene.

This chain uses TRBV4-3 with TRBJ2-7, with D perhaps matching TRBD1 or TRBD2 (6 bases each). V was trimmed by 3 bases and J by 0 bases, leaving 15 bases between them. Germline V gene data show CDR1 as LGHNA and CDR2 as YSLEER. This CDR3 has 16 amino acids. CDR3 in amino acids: CASSQEGVLSSYEQYF. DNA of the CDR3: TGCGCCAGCAGCCAGGAGGGGGTTCTGAGCTCCTACGAGCAGTACTTC.

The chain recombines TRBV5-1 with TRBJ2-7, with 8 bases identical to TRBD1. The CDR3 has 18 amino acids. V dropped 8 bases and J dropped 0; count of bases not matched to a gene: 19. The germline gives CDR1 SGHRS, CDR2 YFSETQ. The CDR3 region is CASTPFRLGQADSYEQYF. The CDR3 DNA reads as TGCGCCAGTACGCCGTTTCGTTTGGGACAGGCCGACTCCTACGAGCAGTACTTC.

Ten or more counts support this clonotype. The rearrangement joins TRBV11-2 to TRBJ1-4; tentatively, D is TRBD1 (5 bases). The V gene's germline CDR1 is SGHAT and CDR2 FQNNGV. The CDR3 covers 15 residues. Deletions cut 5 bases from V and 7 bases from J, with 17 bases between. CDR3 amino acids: CASSGMRGGGEKLFF. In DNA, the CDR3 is TGTGCCAGCAGCGGTATGAGGGGAGGTGGTGAAAAACTGTTTTTT.

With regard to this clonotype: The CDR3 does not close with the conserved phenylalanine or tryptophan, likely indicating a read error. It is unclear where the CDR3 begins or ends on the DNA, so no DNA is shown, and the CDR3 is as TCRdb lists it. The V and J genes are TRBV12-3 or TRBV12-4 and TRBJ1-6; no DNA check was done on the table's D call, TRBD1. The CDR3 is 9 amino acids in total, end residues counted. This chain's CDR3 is CASSGPPNY.

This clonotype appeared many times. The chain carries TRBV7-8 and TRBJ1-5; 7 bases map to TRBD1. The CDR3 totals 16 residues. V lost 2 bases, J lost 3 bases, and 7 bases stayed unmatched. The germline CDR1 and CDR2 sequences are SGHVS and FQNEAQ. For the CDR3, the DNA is TGTGCCAGCAGCTTACGGCCCAGGGGGGTCAATCAGCCCCAGCATTTT. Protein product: CASSLRPRGVNQPQHF.

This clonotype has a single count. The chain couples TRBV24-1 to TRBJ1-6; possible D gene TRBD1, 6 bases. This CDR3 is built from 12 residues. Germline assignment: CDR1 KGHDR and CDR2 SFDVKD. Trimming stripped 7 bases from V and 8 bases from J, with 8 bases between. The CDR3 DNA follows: TGTGCCACCAGCCCAGGGGATTCACCCCTCCACTTT. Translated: CATSPGDSPLHF.

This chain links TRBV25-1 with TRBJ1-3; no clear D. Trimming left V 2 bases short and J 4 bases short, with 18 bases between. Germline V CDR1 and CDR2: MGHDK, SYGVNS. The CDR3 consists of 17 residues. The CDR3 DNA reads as TGTGCCAGCAGTGAAGCGCCCTACTGGGAATCAGGAAACACCATATATTTT. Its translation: CASSEAPYWESGNTIYF.

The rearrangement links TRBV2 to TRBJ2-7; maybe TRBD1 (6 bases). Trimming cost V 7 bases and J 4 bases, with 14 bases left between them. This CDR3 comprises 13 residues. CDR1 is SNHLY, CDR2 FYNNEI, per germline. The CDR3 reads CASTKQGEYEQYF. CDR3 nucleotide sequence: TGTGCCAGCACAAAACAGGGAGAGTACGAGCAGTACTTC.

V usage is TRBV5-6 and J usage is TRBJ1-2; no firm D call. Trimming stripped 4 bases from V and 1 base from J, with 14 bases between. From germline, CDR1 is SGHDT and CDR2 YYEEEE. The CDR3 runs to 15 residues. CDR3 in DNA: TGTGCCAGCAGCCAAAGTCGGACGGTTAACTATGGCTACACCTTC. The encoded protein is CASSQSRTVNYGYTF.

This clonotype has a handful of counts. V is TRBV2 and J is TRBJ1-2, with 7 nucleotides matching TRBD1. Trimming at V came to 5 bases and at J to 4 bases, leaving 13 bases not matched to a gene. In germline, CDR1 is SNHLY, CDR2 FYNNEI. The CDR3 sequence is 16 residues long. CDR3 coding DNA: TGTGCCAGCAGTTACGGGGGGCAGGGGGAAGGCTATGGCTACACCTTC. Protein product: CASSYGGQGEGYGYTF.